This T cell receptor (beta chain) was sequenced during a study of CD8+ T cells in alopecia areata. Reverse transcription of extracted RNA yielded cDNA, which provided the sequencing template. The table came from immunoSEQ multiplex PCR; TCRdb's copy has only in-frame clones and leaves some out. The data hold approximately 57,000 clones, with 96% observed a single time. The sequence was collected from a human donor with alopecia areata. This sample comprised CD8+ T cells sorted from blood, obtained at week 0.

CDR3 sequence (DNA): TGCAGCGGGCAATATAAGAATGAGCAGTTCTTC. Translated: CSGQYKNEQFF. The chain couples TRBV29-1 to TRBJ2-1; D not certain. Germline V gives CDR1 SQVTM, CDR2 ANQGSEA. Trimming took 7 bases from V and 7 from J, leaving 11 bases between them. This CDR3 contains 11 residues.